Below, one T cell receptor (beta chain) is given with its context. The antigen is undetermined. The method was immunoSEQ multiplex PCR; TCRdb's version includes in-frame clones alone and lacks a portion of them. The data contain about 43,000 clones, about 94% of them singletons. The data were obtained in a study of T cells in tuberculosis. Study overall: This South African cohort compared adolescents with or without latent tuberculosis against adults with active tuberculosis. Overall study results and limits: Active tuberculosis alpha repertoires lay closer to GMM-specific TCRs than controls'.

At study entry, adolescents had tuberculin skin tests and IGRA screening. Each clinical donor contributed on average about 96,000 T cells from unsorted cryopreserved PBMC. The germline V and J ends were trimmed by 5 bases and 7 bases, with 17 bases remaining between them. This CDR3 spans 15 amino acids. CDR1 and CDR2 (germline): SGHTA, FQGNSA. The chain uses TRBV7-2 and TRBJ2-2; weak D call: TRBD2 (5 bases). This clonotype was obtained from a donor aged 10-30 years with latent tuberculosis or without tuberculosis infection. Some clones in this sample may be carry-over from other donors' samples. Sequencing was done on a sample of PBMCs. This chain's CDR3 is CASSTAGLTFGELFF. CDR3 DNA: TGTGCCAGCAGCACCGCAGGACTCACCTTCGGGGAGCTGTTTTTT.